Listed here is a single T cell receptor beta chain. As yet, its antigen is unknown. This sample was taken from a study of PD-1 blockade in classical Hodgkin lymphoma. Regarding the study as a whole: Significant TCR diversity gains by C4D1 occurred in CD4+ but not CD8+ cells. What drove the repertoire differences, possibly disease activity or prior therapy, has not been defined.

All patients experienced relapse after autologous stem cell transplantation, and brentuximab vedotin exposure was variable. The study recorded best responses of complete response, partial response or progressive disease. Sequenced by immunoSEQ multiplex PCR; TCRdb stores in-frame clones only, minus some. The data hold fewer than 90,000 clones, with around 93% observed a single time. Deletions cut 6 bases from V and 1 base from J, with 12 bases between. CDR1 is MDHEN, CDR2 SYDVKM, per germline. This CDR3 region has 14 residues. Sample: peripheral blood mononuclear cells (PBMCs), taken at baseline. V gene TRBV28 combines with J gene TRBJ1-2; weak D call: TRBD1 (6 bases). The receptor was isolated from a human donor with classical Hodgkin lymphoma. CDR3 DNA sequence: TGTGCCAGCAGACGATTACAGGGTAACTATGGCTACACCTTC. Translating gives CASRRLQGNYGYTF.